This TCR beta chain was sequenced during a study of blood T cell repertoires in COVID-19. Study-level background: PBMCs, B-cell-depleted T cells, or T cells provided the cDNA or gDNA that made up the material.

Germline V gene lookup returns CDR1 SGHTA and CDR2 FQGNSA. CDR3 length equals 14 residues. The junction had 2 bases not matched to a gene; V was cut back by 1 base and J by 4 bases. In the source study's methods: It was from reference gene primer amplification that nucleated cell counts were estimated. Assay used: immunoSEQ multiplex PCR; TCRdb lists only in-frame clones, some missing. Clonal size and the V and J genes are those of that table, whereas D and trimming came from the DNA. The data contain 650,000 to 800,000 clones, approximately 90% of them seen just once; the ten biggest clones take up roughly 0.25%.

This clonotype was obtained from a woman younger than 35 with acute or convalescent COVID-19. The chain is built from TRBV7-2 and TRBJ2-7, with 9 bases aligning to TRBD1. Sequencing used peripheral blood. This chain's CDR3 is CASSLVDRGYEQYF. CDR3 sequence (DNA): TGTGCCAGCAGCTTAGTGGACAGGGGATACGAGCAGTACTTC.